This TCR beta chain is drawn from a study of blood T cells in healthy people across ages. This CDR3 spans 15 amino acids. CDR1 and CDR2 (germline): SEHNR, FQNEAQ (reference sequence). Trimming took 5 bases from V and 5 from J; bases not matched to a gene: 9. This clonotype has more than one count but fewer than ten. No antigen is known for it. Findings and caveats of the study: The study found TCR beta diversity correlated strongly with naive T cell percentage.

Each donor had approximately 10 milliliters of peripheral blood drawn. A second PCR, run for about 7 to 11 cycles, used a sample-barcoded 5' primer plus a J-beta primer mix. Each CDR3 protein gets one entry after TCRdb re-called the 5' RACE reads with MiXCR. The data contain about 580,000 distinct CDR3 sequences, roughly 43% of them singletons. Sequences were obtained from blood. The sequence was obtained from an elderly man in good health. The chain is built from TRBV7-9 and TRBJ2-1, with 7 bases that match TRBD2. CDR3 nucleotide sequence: TGTGCCAGCAGCCTGGGGCGCGGGGGAGACAATGAGCAGTTCTTC. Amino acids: CASSLGRGGDNEQFF.